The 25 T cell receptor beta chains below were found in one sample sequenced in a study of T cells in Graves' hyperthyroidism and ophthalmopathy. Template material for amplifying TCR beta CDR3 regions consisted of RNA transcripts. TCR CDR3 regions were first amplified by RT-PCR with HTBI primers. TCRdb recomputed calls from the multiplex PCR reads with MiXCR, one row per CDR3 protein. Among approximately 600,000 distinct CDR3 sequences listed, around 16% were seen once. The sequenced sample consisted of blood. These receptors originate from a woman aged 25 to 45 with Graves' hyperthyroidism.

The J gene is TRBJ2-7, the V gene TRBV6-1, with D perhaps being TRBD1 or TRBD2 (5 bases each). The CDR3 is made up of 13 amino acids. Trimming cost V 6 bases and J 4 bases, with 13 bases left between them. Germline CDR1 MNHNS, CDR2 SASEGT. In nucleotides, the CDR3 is TGTGCCAGCAGCACCGGGACGAAGTACGAGCAGTACTTC. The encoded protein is CASSTGTKYEQYF.

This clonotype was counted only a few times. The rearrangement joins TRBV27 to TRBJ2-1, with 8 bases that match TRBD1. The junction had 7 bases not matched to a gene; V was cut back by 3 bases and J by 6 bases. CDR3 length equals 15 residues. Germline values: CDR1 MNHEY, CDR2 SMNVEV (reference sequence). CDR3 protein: CASSLGQVVGNEQFF. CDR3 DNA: TGTGCCAGCAGTTTGGGACAGGTGGTCGGCAATGAGCAGTTCTTC.

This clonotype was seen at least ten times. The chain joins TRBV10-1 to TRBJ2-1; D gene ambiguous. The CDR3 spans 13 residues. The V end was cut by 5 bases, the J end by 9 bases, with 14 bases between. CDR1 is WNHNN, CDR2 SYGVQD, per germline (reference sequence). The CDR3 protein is CASSNTVNGEQFF. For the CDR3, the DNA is TGCGCCAGCAGTAATACAGTGAACGGTGAGCAGTTCTTC.

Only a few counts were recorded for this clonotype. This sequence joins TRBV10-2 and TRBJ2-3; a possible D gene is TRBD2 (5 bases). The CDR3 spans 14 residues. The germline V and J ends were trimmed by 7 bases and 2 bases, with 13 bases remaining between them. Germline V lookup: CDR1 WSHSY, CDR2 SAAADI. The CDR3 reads CASNGGGNTDTQYF. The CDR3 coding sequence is TGCGCCAGCAACGGAGGAGGAAACACAGATACGCAGTATTTT.

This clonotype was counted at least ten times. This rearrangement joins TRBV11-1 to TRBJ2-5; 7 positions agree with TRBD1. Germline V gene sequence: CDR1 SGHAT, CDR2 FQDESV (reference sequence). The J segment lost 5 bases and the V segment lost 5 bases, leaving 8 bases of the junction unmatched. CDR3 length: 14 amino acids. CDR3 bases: TGTGCCAGCAGCAATTACAGGGGTTTGGAGACCCAGTACTTC. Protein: CASSNYRGLETQYF.

The DNA for the CDR3 is TGTGCCAGCAGCGTCACTAGTGCAGGGACCGGGGAGCTGTTTTTT. This encodes CASSVTSAGTGELFF. The chain uses TRBV9 and TRBJ2-2; D is perhaps TRBD1 or TRBD2 (5 bases each). Trimming took off 2 bases at V and 5 bases at J, with 13 bases between the two ends. This CDR3 has 15 residues. Germline V gene data show CDR1 as SGDLS and CDR2 as YYNGEE.

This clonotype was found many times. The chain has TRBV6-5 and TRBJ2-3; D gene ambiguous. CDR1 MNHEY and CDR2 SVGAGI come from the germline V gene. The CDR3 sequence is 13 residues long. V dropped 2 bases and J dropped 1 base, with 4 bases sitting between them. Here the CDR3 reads CASSYDGTDTQYF. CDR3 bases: TGTGCCAGCAGTTACGACGGCACAGATACGCAGTATTTT.

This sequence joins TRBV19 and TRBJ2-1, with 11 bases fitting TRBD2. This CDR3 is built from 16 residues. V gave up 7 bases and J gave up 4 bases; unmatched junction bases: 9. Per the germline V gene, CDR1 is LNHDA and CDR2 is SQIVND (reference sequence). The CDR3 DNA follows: TGTGCCAGTACCCCCGAGGGACTAGCGGAATACAATGAGCAGTTCTTC. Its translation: CASTPEGLAEYNEQFF.

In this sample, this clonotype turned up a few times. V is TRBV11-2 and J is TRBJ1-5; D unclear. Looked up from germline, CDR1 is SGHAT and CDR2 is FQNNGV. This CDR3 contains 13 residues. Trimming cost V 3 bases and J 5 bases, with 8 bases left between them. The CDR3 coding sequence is TGTGCCAGCAGCTTTTCGGTGGATCAGCCCCAGCATTTT. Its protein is CASSFSVDQPQHF.

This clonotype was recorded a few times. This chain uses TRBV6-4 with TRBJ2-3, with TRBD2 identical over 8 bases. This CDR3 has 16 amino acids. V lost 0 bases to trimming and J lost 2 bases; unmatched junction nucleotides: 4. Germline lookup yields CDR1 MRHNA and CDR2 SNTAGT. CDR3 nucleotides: TGTGCCAGCAGTGACTCGGCGGGGGGAAACACAGATACGCAGTATTTT. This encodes CASSDSAGGNTDTQYF.

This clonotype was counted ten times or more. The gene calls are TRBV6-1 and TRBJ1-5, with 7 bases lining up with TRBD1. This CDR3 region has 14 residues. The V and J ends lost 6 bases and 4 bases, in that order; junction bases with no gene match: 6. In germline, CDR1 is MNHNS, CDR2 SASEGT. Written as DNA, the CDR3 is TGTGCCAGCAGGGCGGGACAGAGGAATCAGCCCCAGCATTTT. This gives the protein CASRAGQRNQPQHF.

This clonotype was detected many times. The chain's CDR3 is CASSNLRDRGLFF. The CDR3 nucleotides read TGTGCCAGCAGCAACCTTAGGGACAGGGGGCTGTTCTTC. V gene TRBV28 combines with J gene TRBJ2-1; 12 bases are a match to TRBD1. Germline values: CDR1 MDHEN, CDR2 SYDVKM. V dropped 6 bases and J dropped 15; count of bases not matched to a gene: 9. The CDR3 contains 13 residues.

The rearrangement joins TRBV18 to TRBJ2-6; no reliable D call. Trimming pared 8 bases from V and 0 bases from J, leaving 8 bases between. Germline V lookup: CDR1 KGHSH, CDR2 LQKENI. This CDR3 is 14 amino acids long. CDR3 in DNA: TGTGCCAGCGAAAGTTCCTCTGGGGCCAACGTCCTGACTTTC. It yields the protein CASESSSGANVLTF.

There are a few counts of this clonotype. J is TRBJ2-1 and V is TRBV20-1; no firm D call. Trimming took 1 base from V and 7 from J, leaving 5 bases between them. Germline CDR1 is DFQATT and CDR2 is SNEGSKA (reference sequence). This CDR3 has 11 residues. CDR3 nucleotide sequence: TGCAGTGCTAGAGTGGGGAATGAGCAGTTCTTC. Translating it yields CSARVGNEQFF.

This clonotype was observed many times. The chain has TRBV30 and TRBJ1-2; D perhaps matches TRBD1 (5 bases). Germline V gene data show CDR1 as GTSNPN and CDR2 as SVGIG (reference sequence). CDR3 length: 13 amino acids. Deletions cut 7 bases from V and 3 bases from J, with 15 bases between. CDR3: CASIRQTDYGYTF. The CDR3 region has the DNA TGTGCCTCAATCCGACAGACTGACTATGGCTACACCTTC.

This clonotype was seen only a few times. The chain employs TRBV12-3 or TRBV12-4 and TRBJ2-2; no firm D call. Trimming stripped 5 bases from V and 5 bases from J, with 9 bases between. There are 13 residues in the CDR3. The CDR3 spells CASSRSYTGELFF. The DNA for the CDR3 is TGTGCCAGCAGTCGGTCTTATACCGGGGAGCTGTTTTTT.

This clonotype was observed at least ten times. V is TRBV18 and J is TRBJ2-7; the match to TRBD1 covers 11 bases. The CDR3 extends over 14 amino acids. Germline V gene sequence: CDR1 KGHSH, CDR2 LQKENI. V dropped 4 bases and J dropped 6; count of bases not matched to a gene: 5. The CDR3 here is CASSLPDRGLEQYF. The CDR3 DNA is TGTGCCAGCTCACTACCGGACAGGGGGCTCGAGCAGTACTTC. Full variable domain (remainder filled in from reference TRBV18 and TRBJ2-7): NAGVMQNPRHLVRRRGQEARLRCSPMKGHSHVYWYRQLPEEGLKFMVYLQKENIIDESGMPKERFSAEFPKEGPSILRIQQVVRGDSAAYFCASSLPDRGLEQYFGPGTRLTVT.

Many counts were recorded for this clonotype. CDR3 bases: TGTGCCAGCACCCAACAGGGGGAAAGTTCACCCCTCCACTTT. Amino acids: CASTQQGESSPLHF. The gene calls are TRBV6-1 and TRBJ1-6, with 8 bases lining up with TRBD1. This CDR3 is built from 14 residues. Per the germline V gene, CDR1 is MNHNS and CDR2 is SASEGT. Trimming took 7 bases from V and 9 from J; bases not matched to a gene: 8.

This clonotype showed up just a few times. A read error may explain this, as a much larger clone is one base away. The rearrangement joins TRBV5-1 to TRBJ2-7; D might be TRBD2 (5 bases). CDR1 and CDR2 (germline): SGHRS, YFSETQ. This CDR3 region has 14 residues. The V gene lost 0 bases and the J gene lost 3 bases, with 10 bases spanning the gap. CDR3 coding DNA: TGCGCCAGCAGCTTGGCCGGGATTCGCTACGAGCAGTACTTC. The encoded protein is CASSLAGIRYEQYF.

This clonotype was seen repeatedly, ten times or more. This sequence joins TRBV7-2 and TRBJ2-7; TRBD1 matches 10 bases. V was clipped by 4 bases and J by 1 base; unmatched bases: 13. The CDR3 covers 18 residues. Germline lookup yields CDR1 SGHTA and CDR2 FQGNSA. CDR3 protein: CASSSGRDRGPVSYEQYF. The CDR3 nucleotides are TGTGCCAGCAGCTCCGGCCGAGACAGGGGGCCGGTATCCTACGAGCAGTACTTC.

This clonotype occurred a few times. CDR3 DNA: TGCGCCAGCAGCCGAATGGAGGGGGCTGGGTACGAGCAGTACTTC. Protein sequence: CASSRMEGAGYEQYF. This chain uses TRBV4-1 with TRBJ2-7; D possibly corresponds to TRBD1 (7 bases). The V and J ends lost 4 bases and 4 bases respectively, with 17 bases between them. The CDR3 runs to 15 residues. Germline CDR1 and CDR2: MGHRA and YSYEKL.

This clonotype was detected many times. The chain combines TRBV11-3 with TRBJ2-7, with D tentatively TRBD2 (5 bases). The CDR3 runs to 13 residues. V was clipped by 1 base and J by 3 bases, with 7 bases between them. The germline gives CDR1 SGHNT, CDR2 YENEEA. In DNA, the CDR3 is TGTGCCAGCAGCTTAGGAGGGTTCTACGAGCAGTACTTC. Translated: CASSLGGFYEQYF.

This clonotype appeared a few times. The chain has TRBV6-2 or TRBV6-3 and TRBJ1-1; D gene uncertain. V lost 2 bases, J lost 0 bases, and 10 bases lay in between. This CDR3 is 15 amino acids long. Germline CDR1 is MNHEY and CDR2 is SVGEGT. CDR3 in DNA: TGTGCCAGCAGTTACAAGTGGGATATGAACACTGAAGCTTTCTTT. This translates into CASSYKWDMNTEAFF.

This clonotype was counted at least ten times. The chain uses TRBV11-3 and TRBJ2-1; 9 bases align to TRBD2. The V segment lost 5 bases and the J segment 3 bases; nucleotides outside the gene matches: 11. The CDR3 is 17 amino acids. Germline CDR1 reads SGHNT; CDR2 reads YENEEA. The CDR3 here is CASSTTRLADYYNEQFF. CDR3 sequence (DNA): TGTGCCAGCAGCACTACCCGACTAGCGGATTACTACAATGAGCAGTTCTTC.

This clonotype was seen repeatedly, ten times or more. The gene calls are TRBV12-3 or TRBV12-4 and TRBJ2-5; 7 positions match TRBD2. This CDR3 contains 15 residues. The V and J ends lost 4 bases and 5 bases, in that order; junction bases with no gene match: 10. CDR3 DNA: TGTGCCAGCAGTTACCTCAGCGGGATGGGGGAGACCCAGTACTTC. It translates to CASSYLSGMGETQYF.